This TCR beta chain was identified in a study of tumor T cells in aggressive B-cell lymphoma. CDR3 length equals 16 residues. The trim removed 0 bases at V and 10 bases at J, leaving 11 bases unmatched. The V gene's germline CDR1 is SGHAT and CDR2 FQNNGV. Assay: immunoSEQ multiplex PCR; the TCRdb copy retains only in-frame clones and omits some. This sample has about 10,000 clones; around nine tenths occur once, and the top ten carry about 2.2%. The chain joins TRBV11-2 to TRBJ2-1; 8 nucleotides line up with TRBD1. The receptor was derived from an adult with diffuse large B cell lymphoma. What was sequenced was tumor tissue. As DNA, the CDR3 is TGTGCCAGCAGCTTAGATCGGGCAGGGGGCCTATACGAGCAGTTCTTC. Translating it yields CASSLDRAGGLYEQFF.